The next 24 T cell receptor beta chains were all read from a single sample in a study of radiotherapy plus CTLA-4 blockade in lung cancer. TCRdb's table, derived via immunoSEQ multiplex PCR, lists solely in-frame clones and lacks some. This sample has 90,000 to 150,000 clones, with roughly 74% found just once. Sequenced here: peripheral blood, sampled from a patient treated with radiotherapy plus ipilimumab. These receptors were collected from a human donor with non-small cell lung cancer who had a partial response to radiotherapy plus ipilimumab.

The CDR3 sequence is CASSAISPGLGNTEAFF. In nucleotides, the CDR3 is TGTGCCAGTAGTGCTATTTCACCGGGATTGGGAAACACTGAAGCTTTCTTT. The chain uses TRBV19 and TRBJ1-1; D call uncertain. CDR3 length: 17 residues. In germline, CDR1 is LNHDA, CDR2 SQIVND (reference sequence). V gave up 5 bases and J gave up 2 bases, with 21 bases separating them. Supplemented by reference TRBV19 and TRBJ1-1, the full variable domain reads DGGITQSPKYLFRKEGQNVTLSCEQNLNHDAMYWYRQDPGQGLRLIYYSQIVNDFQKGDIAEGYSVSREKKESFPLTVTSAQKNPTAFYLCASSAISPGLGNTEAFFGQGTRLTVV.

This clone was seen many times. Other DNA sequences in the same sample also yield this CDR3. V and J are TRBV7-9 and TRBJ1-4; possible D gene TRBD1, 5 bases. CDR3 length: 14 residues. In germline, CDR1 is SEHNR, CDR2 FQNEAQ (reference sequence). The V and J ends lost 1 base and 4 bases respectively, with 7 bases between them. CDR3 sequence reads: CASSLGQGNEKLFF. CDR3 coding DNA: TGTGCCAGCAGCTTAGGGCAGGGTAATGAAAAACTGTTTTTT.

The V call is TRBV30, the J call TRBJ2-5, with D perhaps TRBD2 (5 bases). Trimming stripped 4 bases from V and 6 bases from J, with 21 bases between. Germline-derived CDR1 and CDR2 are GTSNPN and SVGIG (reference sequence). There are 15 residues in the CDR3. The DNA of the CDR3 is TGTGCCTGGACCGAATGGGAGAAGGTCTCGAAGACCCAGTACTTC. Translating gives CAWTEWEKVSKTQYF.

V and J are TRBV13 and TRBJ2-7, with 9 bases matching TRBD1. Germline V gene sequence: CDR1 PRHDT, CDR2 FYEKMQ (reference sequence). The CDR3 sequence is 15 residues long. J gave up 3 bases and V 5 bases, and 8 bases lay outside the gene matches. The chain's CDR3 is CASSPNRDRDYEQYF. CDR3 nucleotide sequence: TGTGCCAGCAGCCCGAACCGGGACAGGGACTACGAGCAGTACTTC.

This sequence joins TRBV4-2 and TRBJ2-7, with a weak D call TRBD1 (5 bases). V lost 4 bases, J lost 3 bases, and 13 bases lay in between. Germline V lookup: CDR1 LGHNA, CDR2 YNFKEQ. The CDR3 is 14 amino acids. For the CDR3, the DNA is TGTGCCAGCAGCCTGGGGCTAGTGGACTACGAGCAGTACTTC. Its translation is CASSLGLVDYEQYF.

The genes are TRBV19 and TRBJ2-2; 10 bases are shared with TRBD1. Germline CDR1 LNHDA, CDR2 SQIVND (reference sequence). The CDR3 is 19 residues long. The V gene end was trimmed by 10 bases and the J gene end by 1 base; junction bases not matched to a gene: 18. The DNA for the CDR3 is TGTGCCACCAAGCCCTGGGACAGGGGCCTGTATTTGAACACCGGGGAGCTGTTTTTT. Protein sequence: CATKPWDRGLYLNTGELFF.

V is TRBV5-5 and J is TRBJ1-1; a weak D match, TRBD1 (6 bases). V lost 4 bases, J lost 11 bases, and 24 bases lay in between. CDR3 size: 15 residues. Germline V CDR1 and CDR2: SGHKS, YYEKEE (reference sequence). The DNA for the CDR3 is TGTGCCAGCAGCCAATATACAGAGCCCACCACAGGGGCTTTCTTT. Its protein product is CASSQYTEPTTGAFF.

This clone was counted once. This chain uses TRBV19 with TRBJ1-2; TRBD1 agrees at 9 bases. Germline V gene lookup returns CDR1 LNHDA and CDR2 SQIVND (reference sequence). J lost 4 bases, V lost 6 bases, and 9 bases had no gene match. This CDR3 spans 15 amino acids. The CDR3 sequence is CASSLPGTGLYGYTF. CDR3 DNA sequence: TGTGCCAGTAGCTTACCCGGGACAGGGCTCTATGGCTACACCTTC. Supplemented by reference TRBV19 and TRBJ1-2, the full variable domain reads DGGITQSPKYLFRKEGQNVTLSCEQNLNHDAMYWYRQDPGQGLRLIYYSQIVNDFQKGDIAEGYSVSREKKESFPLTVTSAQKNPTAFYLCASSLPGTGLYGYTFGSGTRLTVV.

This clone has just one count. The rearrangement uses TRBV6-1 and TRBJ2-3; 10 nucleotides agree with TRBD2. Trimming took 6 bases from V and 1 from J; bases not matched to a gene: 4. CDR1 is MNHNS, CDR2 SASEGT, per germline. The CDR3 has 15 amino acids. The DNA of the CDR3 is TGTGCCAGCAGAGCCGGGACTAGCGGCACAGATACGCAGTATTTT. Its translation is CASRAGTSGTDTQYF.

The CDR3 nucleotides are TGTGCCAGCAGCTTAGCGGGGAGAGGCTACGAGCAGTACGTC. This sequence encodes CASSLAGRGYEQYV. The rearrangement uses TRBV7-9 and TRBJ2-7, with D possibly matching TRBD2 (5 bases). The CDR3 spans 14 residues. The V end was cut by 0 bases, the J end by 3 bases, with 9 bases between. Germline CDR1 and CDR2: SEHNR and FQNEAQ (reference sequence).

CDR3 bases: TGTGCCAGCAGCTTAGTGTCGCTAGCGGGAGCTAGCACAGATACGCAGTATTTT. This sequence encodes CASSLVSLAGASTDTQYF. The chain has TRBV7-2 and TRBJ2-3; 10 nucleotides match TRBD2. CDR1 is SGHTA, CDR2 FQGNSA, per germline. V dropped 1 base and J dropped 0; count of bases not matched to a gene: 7. This CDR3 comprises 18 residues.

The chain employs TRBV5-1 and TRBJ2-7; 7 bases map to TRBD2. This CDR3 has 15 residues. The germline V gene encodes CDR1 SGHRS and CDR2 YFSETQ. V trimming: 1 base; J trimming: 4 bases; junction bases outside the gene matches: 8. CDR3: CASSLSWEGGYEQYF. DNA of the CDR3: TGCGCCAGCAGCTTGAGTTGGGAGGGCGGGTACGAGCAGTACTTC.

The rearrangement links TRBV7-2 to TRBJ1-1, with 7 nucleotides matching TRBD1. The CDR3 is made up of 14 amino acids. V lost 6 bases and J lost 6; bases outside the gene matches: 10. Germline V gene sequence: CDR1 SGHTA, CDR2 FQGNSA. This chain's CDR3 is CASRETGIVAEAFF. For the CDR3, the DNA is TGTGCCAGCAGGGAGACAGGGATTGTCGCTGAAGCTTTCTTT.

This chain uses TRBV7-2 with TRBJ1-2; a weak D match, TRBD1 (5 bases). Trimming removed 1 base from V and 8 bases from J, with 11 bases in between. The germline gives CDR1 SGHTA, CDR2 FQGNSA. The CDR3 is 13 amino acids. CDR3 residues: CASSLERGVGYTF. CDR3 DNA: TGTGCCAGCAGCTTAGAACGGGGGGTGGGCTACACCTTC.

V and J are TRBV7-3 and TRBJ2-5; 7 bases agree with TRBD1. Germline CDR1 is SGHTA and CDR2 is FQGTGA. The J segment lost 3 bases and the V segment lost 5 bases, leaving 6 bases of the junction unmatched. CDR3 length: 14 residues. DNA of the CDR3: TGTGCCAGCAGCGTCCGGGACAGAGAAGAGACCCAGTACTTC. Protein sequence: CASSVRDREETQYF. Looking up the rest from reference TRBV7-3 and TRBJ2-5 gives the full variable domain: GAGVSQTPSNKVTEKGKYVELRCDPISGHTALYWYRQSLGQGPEFLIYFQGTGAADDSGLPNDRFFAVRPEGSVSTLKIQRTERGDSAVYLCASSVRDREETQYFGPGTRLLVL.

V is TRBV27 and J is TRBJ2-1; 13 bases match TRBD2. Germline trimming cut 5 bases from V and 9 bases from J; bases unmatched to any gene: 10. The germline V gene encodes CDR1 MNHEY and CDR2 SMNVEV (reference sequence). The CDR3 loop spans 16 amino acids. Here the CDR3 DNA reads TGTGCCAGCAGTCTCGGCGGGACTAGCGGGAAGCGTGAGCAGTTCTTC. It yields the protein CASSLGGTSGKREQFF.

The rearrangement links TRBV4-3 to TRBJ2-2, with TRBD1 identical over 9 bases. The J segment lost 6 bases and the V segment lost 2 bases, leaving 10 bases of the junction unmatched. The CDR3 is 17 residues long. The germline V gene encodes CDR1 LGHNA and CDR2 YSLEER. The CDR3 DNA reads as TGCGCCAGCAGCCAACTCGGACAGGGGAATATCCCCGGGGAGCTGTTTTTT. It translates to CASSQLGQGNIPGELFF.

V and J are TRBV2 and TRBJ2-7; 8 positions match TRBD1. J gave up 3 bases and V 6 bases, and 4 bases lay outside the gene matches. Germline CDR1 and CDR2: SNHLY and FYNNEI. The CDR3 spans 13 residues. The DNA of the CDR3 is TGTGCCAGCAGACGGACAGGGAACTACGAGCAGTACGTC. As protein: CASRRTGNYEQYV.

The rearrangement uses TRBV27 and TRBJ2-3; D perhaps matches TRBD1 (5 bases). Trimming removed 5 bases from V and 3 bases from J, with 18 bases in between. The CDR3 sequence is 16 residues long. CDR1 MNHEY and CDR2 SMNVEV come from the germline V gene (reference sequence). The CDR3, as DNA: TGTGCCAGCAGTCCCTCCCCCCAGGGCCGTACAGATACGCAGTATTTT. Translation gives CASSPSPQGRTDTQYF.

This chain joins TRBV18 and TRBJ1-1; TRBD1 agrees at 10 bases. The CDR3 loop spans 16 amino acids. The V gene's germline CDR1 is KGHSH and CDR2 LQKENI. After removal of 3 bases from V and 0 bases from J, the junction contained 4 bases not matched to a gene. CDR3 DNA sequence: TGTGCCAGCTCACCCCGGGACAGGGGCATGAACACTGAAGCTTTCTTT. Its translation is CASSPRDRGMNTEAFF.

The chain combines TRBV5-1 with TRBJ2-3, with 7 bases that match TRBD2. J gave up 4 bases and V 2 bases, and 10 bases lay outside the gene matches. The CDR3 is 16 residues long. Germline CDR1 and CDR2: SGHRS and YFSETQ. CDR3 sequence reads: CASSLGIAGDADTQYF. The CDR3 DNA reads as TGCGCCAGCAGCTTAGGGATCGCGGGAGATGCAGATACGCAGTATTTT. Complete variable domain (other parts from reference TRBV5-1 and TRBJ2-3): KAGVTQTPRYLIKTRGQQVTLSCSPISGHRSVSWYQQTPGQGLQFLFEYFSETQRNKGNFPGRFSGRQFSNSRSEMNVSTLELGDSALYLCASSLGIAGDADTQYFGPGTRLTVL.

The chain recombines TRBV5-8 with TRBJ1-5; possibly TRBD1 for D (5 bases). The germline V gene encodes CDR1 SGHTS and CDR2 YDEGEE. V was shortened by 1 base and J by 2 bases, with 13 bases between the two germline ends. The CDR3 is 16 residues long. The CDR3, as DNA: TGTGCCAGCAGCTTGCGTCTTGGAGGGGGCAATCAGCCCCAGCATTTT. As protein: CASSLRLGGGNQPQHF.

This clone was seen a handful of times. Other DNA sequences in the sample encode the same CDR3. V and J are TRBV6-5 and TRBJ1-5, with D perhaps matching TRBD1 (6 bases). The CDR3 extends over 15 amino acids. Germline V gene sequence: CDR1 MNHEY, CDR2 SVGAGI. Trimming took off 4 bases at V and 1 base at J, with 11 bases between the two ends. The CDR3 DNA is TGTGCCAGCAGTTCGACAGGCCTCAGCAATCAGCCCCAGCATTTT. Translating gives CASSSTGLSNQPQHF.

This chain uses TRBV2 with TRBJ1-6; the match to TRBD1 covers 7 bases. CDR3 length: 15 amino acids. In germline, CDR1 is SNHLY, CDR2 FYNNEI. Trimming removed 5 bases from V and 7 bases from J; junction bases left unmatched: 8. In nucleotides, the CDR3 is TGTGCCAGCAGTCCAGGGGGGACACTAAATTCACCCCTCCACTTT. It translates to CASSPGGTLNSPLHF.